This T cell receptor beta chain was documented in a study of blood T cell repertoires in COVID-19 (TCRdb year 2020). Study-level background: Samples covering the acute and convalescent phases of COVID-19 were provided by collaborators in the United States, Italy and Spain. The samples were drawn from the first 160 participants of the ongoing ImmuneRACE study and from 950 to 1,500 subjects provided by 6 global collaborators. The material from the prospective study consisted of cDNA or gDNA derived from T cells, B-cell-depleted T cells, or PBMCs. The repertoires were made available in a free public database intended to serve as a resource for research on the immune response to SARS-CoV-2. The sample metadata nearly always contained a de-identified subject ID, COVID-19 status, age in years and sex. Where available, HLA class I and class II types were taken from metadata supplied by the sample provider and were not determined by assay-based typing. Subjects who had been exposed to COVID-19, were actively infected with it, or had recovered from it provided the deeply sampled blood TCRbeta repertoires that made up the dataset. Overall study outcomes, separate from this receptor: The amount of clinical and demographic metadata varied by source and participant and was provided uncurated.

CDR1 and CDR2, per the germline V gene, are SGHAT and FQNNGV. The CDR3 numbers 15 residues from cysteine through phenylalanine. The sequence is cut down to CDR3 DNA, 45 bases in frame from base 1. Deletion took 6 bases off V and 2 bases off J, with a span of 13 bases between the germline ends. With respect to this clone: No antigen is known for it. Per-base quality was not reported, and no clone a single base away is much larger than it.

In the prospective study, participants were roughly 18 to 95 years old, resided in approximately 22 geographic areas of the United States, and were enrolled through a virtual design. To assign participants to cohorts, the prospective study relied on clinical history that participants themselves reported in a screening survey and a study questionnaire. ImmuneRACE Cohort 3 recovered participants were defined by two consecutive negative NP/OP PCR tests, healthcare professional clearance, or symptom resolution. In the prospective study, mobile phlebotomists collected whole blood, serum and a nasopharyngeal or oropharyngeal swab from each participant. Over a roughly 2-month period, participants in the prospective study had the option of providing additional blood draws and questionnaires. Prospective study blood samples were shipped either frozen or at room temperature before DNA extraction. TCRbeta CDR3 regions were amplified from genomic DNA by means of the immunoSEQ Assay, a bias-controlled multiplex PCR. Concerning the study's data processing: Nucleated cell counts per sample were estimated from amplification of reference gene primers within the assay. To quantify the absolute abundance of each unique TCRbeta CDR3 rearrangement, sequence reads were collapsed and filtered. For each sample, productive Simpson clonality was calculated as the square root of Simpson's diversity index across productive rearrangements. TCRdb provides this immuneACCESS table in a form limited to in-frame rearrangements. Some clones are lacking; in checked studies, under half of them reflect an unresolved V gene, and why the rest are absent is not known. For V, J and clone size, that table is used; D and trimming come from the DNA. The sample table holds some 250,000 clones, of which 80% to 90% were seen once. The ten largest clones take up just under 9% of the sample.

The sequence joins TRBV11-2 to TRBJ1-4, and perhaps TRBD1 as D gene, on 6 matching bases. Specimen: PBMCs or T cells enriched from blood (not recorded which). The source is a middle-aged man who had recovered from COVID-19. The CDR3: CASRDTGMTNEKLFF. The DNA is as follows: TGTGCCAGCAGGGATACAGGGATGACTAATGAAAAACTGTTTTTT.